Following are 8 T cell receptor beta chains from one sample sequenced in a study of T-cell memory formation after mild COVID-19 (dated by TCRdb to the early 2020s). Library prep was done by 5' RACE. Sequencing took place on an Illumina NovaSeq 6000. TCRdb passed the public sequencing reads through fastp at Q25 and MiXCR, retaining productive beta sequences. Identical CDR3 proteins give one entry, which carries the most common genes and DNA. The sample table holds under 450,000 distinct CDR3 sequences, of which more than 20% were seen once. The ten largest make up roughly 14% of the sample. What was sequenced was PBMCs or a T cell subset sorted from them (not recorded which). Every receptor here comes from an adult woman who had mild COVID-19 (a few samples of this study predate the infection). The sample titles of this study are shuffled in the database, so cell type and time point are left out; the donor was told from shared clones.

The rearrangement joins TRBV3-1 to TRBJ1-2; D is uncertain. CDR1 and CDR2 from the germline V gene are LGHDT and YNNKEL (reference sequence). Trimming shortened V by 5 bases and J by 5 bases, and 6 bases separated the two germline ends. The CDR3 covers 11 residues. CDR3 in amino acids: CASSAGYGYTF. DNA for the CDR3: TGTGCCAGCAGCGCCGGTTATGGCTACACCTTC.

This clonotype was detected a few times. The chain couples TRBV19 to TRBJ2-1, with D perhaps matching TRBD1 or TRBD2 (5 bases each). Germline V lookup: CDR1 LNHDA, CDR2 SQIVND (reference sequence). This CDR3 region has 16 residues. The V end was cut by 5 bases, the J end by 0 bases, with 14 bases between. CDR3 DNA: TGTGCCAGTAGTCGGGACCGCGAGCTCTCCTACAATGAGCAGTTCTTC. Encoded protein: CASSRDRELSYNEQFF.

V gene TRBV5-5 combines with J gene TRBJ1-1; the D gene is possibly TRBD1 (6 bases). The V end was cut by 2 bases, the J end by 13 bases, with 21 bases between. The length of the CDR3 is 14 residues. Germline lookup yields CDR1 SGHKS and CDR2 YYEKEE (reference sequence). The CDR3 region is CASSLEVGAGGLFF. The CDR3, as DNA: TGTGCCAGCAGCTTAGAGGTGGGGGCCGGGGGACTTTTCTTT.

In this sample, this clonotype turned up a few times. The CDR3 region has the DNA TGTGCCAGCAGCCCTGGGACAGGCAGGACCTACAATGAGCAGTTCTTC. It translates to CASSPGTGRTYNEQFF. The chain links TRBV14 to TRBJ2-1; 8 nucleotides agree with TRBD1. The V and J ends lost 4 bases and 2 bases, in that order; junction bases with no gene match: 7. Germline V gene sequence: CDR1 SGHDN, CDR2 FVKESK. The CDR3 totals 16 residues.

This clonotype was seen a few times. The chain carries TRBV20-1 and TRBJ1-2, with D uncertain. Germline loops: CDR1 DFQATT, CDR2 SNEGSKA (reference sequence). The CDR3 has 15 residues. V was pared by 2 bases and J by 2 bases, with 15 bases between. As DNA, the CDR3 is TGCAGTGCTAGACCTCAGGACGGATTCAACTATGGCTACACCTTC. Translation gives CSARPQDGFNYGYTF.

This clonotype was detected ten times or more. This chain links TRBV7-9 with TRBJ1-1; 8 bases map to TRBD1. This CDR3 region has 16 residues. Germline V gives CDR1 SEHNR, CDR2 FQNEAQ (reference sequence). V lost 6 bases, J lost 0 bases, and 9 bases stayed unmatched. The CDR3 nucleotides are TGTGCCAGCAGTCAAGACAGGGGTTGGATGAACACTGAAGCTTTCTTT. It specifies CASSQDRGWMNTEAFF.

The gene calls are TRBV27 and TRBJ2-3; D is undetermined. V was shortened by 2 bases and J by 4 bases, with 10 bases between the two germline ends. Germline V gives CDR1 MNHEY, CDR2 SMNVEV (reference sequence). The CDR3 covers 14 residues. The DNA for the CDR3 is TGTGCCAGCAGTTTAGATGCGCTCCCAGATACGCAGTATTTT. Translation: CASSLDALPDTQYF.

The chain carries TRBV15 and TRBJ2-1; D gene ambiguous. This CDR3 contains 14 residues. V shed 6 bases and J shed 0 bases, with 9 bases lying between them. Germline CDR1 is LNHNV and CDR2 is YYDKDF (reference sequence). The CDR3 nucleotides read TGTGCCACCAGGTACACGAGCTCCTACAATGAGCAGTTCTTC. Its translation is CATRYTSSYNEQFF. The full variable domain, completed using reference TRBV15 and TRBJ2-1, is DAMVIQNPRYQVTQFGKPVTLSCSQTLNHNVMYWYQQKSSQAPKLLFHYYDKDFNNEADTPDNFQSRRPNTSFCFLDIRSPGLGDTAMYLCATRYTSSYNEQFFGPGTRLTVL.